These 2 T cell receptor beta chains were all obtained from the same sample, sequenced in a study of a mutant IDH1 vaccine in newly diagnosed glioma. Their antigen targets remain unknown. Time point defined: week 23, last vaccination. The investigators gave 300 ug of mutant IDH1 20-mer peptide in each vaccine dose, together with topical imiquimod. Only in-frame clones appear in the TCRdb table, and some are missing; sequencing was by immunoSEQ multiplex PCR. This table holds under 85,000 clones, more than 80% found once. The sequences come from PBMCs, collected from a glioma patient whose treatment included an IDH1 peptide vaccine. The receptors shown here come from a woman in her fifties or sixties with glioma.

The chain joins TRBV30 to TRBJ2-1; D is uncertain. The length of the CDR3 is 13 residues. Trimming took 0 bases from V and 6 from J, leaving 9 bases between them. Per the germline V gene, CDR1 is GTSNPN and CDR2 is SVGIG (reference sequence). CDR3 sequence (DNA): TGTGCCTGGAGTGTACTAAGCTCCAATGAGCAGTTCTTC. The encoded protein is CAWSVLSSNEQFF.

This chain links TRBV2 with TRBJ2-3; 9 bases map to TRBD2. The CDR3 extends over 13 amino acids. CDR1 is SNHLY and CDR2 is FYNNEI in the germline V gene. Trimming took 8 bases from V and 3 from J; bases not matched to a gene: 3. CDR3 coding DNA: TGTGCCAGCCTAGCGGGAAGGACAGATACGCAGTATTTT. Amino acids: CASLAGRTDTQYF.